The sequence of this T cell receptor beta chain was determined in a study of Ad26.COV2.S vaccination and SARS-CoV-2 variants (dated by TCRdb to about 2021). For the study in its entirety: TCRbeta repertoire sequencing served as the tool for gauging how specific and how broad the SARS-CoV-2-reactive T cell receptors were following Ad26.COV2.S vaccination. A total of 32 samples were included in the TCR-sequenced set, comprising about 20 Ad26.COV2.S vaccine recipients, 5 placebo recipients and 8 SARS-CoV-2 convalescent individuals. The paper as a whole reports these results and caveats: Spike-specific TCR breadth was higher in Ad26.COV2.S recipients than in placebo recipients (P = 0.0014). After vaccination, substantial breadth of spike-specific CD8+ and CD4+ T cell responses was reported. Vaccine and placebo recipients had similar non-spike TCR breadth, a finding consistent with the vaccine containing only spike. It was noted by the authors that total T cell responses may have been underestimated by the TCR breadth and depth analyses.

The time point label here, explained by the study, means: individuals recovered from natural SARS-CoV-2 infection. The CDR3 sequence holds 16 residues, the cysteine and phenylalanine included. The only DNA kept is the CDR3, 48 bases in frame from the first base. The V and J ends are trimmed by 1 base and 6 bases, leaving 20 bases between them. From the germline V gene, CDR1 is SGHRS and CDR2 is YFSETQ. This clone was seen once. No cognate antigen has been identified for it. Base qualities are missing; no much larger clone stands one base away. The immunoSEQ Assay was the method used to sequence TCRbeta CDR3 regions. After extraction, genomic DNA underwent amplification by bias-controlled multiplex PCR, followed by high-throughput sequencing. The source study handled its data this way. To quantify the absolute abundance of every unique TCRbeta CDR3 region, sequences were collapsed and filtered. T cell fraction was estimated by normalization of TCRbeta template counts to usable DNA, with usable DNA being measured through amplification of reference genes present in all nucleated cells. Repertoire TCRs were annotated as SARS-CoV-2-specific by exact matching of V gene, CDR3 amino acid sequence and J gene to a known reactive TCR set. The reference SARS-CoV-2 TCR set came from MIRA and was filtered for enrichment in COVID-19-positive ImmuneCODE repertoires, removing public or cross-reactive TCRs. Using the MIRA antigens, annotated TCRs were further analysed by specific ORF or by position within an ORF. Depth was the summed frequency of annotated unique rearrangements, while breadth was defined as annotated unique rearrangements over total unique productive rearrangements. TCR breadth was compared between groups using two-sided Wilcoxon rank-sum tests. What TCRdb holds here is the immuneACCESS table cut down to in-frame rearrangements. Part of the clones is not present; checked against another copy, under half of the missing clones reflect an unresolved V gene, and the others are unexplained. V, J and clone size were drawn from that table, and D and trimming were deduced from the DNA. This sample is represented by some 180,000 clones; around 88% of them were singletons. 5.9% of the sample belongs to the ten largest clones.

The V and J segments used are TRBV5-1 and TRBJ2-7; confidence is insufficient to name the D gene. This sequence was found in a human donor who had recovered from COVID-19. The sample was peripheral blood, taken after recovery from COVID-19. The DNA sequence follows: TGCGCCAGCAGCTTGCTATACCCATCGAGAACTACCGAGCAGTACTTC. It codes for CASSLLYPSRTTEQYF.